This T cell receptor beta chain was identified in a study of blood T cells in healthy people across ages. Study-wide findings and caveats: TCR beta diversity was tightly associated with the proportion of naive T cells.

The authors ran a second PCR of roughly 6 to 12 cycles using a sample-barcoded 5' primer and a J-beta primer mix. TCRdb recomputed calls from the 5' RACE reads with MiXCR, one row per CDR3 protein. The sample yields around 970,000 distinct CDR3 sequences, about 53% seen once. With regard to this clonotype: Its antigen is unknown.

The CDR3 spans 15 residues. Trimming cost V 2 bases and J 4 bases, with 11 bases left between them. The germline CDR1 and CDR2 sequences are LNHDA and SQIVND (reference sequence). V gene TRBV19 combines with J gene TRBJ2-2, with D unclear. Input material: blood. The receptor was derived from a woman aged 60-75 years in good health. The CDR3 loop is CASSISVGSTGELFF. CDR3 in DNA: TGTGCCAGTAGTATAAGCGTAGGCAGCACCGGGGAGCTGTTTTTT. The variable domain in full, completed from reference TRBV19 and TRBJ2-2, reads DGGITQSPKYLFRKEGQNVTLSCEQNLNHDAMYWYRQDPGQGLRLIYYSQIVNDFQKGDIAEGYSVSREKKESFPLTVTSAQKNPTAFYLCASSISVGSTGELFFGEGSRLTVL.